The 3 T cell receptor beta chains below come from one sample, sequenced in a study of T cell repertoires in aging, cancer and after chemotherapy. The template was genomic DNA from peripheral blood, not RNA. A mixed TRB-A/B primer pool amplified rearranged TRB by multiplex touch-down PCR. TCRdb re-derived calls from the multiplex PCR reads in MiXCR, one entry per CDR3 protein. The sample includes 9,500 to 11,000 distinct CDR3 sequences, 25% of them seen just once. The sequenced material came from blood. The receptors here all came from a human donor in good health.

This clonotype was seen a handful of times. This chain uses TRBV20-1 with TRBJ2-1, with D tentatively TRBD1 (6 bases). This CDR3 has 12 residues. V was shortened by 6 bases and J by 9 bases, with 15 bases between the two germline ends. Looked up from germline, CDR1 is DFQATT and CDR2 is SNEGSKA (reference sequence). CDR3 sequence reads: CSARVQGVEQFF. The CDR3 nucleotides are TGCAGTGCCCGTGTACAGGGAGTTGAGCAGTTCTTC.

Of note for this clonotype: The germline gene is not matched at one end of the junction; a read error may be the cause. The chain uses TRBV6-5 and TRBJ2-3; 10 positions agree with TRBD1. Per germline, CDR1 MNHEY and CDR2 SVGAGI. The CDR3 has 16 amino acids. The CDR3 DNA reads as TGTGCCAGCAGTGACTCGACAGGGGGCGGCACAGATACGCAGTATTTT. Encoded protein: CASSDSTGGGTDTQYF.

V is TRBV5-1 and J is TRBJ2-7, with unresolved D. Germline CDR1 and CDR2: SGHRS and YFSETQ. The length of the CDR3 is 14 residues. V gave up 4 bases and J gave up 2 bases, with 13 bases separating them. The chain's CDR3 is CASSPEDLTYEQYF. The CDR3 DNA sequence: TGCGCCAGCAGCCCAGAGGACCTCACCTACGAGCAGTACTTC.